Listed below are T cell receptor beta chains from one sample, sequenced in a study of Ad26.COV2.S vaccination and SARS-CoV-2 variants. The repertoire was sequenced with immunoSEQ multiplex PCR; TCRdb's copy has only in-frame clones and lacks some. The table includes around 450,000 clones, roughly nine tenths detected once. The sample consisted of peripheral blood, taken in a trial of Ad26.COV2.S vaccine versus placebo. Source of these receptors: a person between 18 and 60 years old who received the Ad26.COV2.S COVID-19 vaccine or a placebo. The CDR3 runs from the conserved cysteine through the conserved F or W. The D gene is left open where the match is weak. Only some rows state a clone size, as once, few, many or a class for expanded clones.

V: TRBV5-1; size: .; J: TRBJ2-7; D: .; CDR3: CASSPGDYEQYF; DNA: TGCGCCAGCAGCCCGGGGGACTACGAGCAGTACTTC
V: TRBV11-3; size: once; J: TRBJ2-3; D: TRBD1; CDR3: CASSLKGGPNTDTQYF; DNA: TGTGCCAGCAGCTTAAAAGGGGGCCCCAACACAGATACGCAGTATTTT
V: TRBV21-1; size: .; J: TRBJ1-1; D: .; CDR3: CASSAGQGRMTEAFF; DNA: TGTGCCAGCAGCGCCGGACAGGGGAGAATGACTGAAGCTTTCTTT
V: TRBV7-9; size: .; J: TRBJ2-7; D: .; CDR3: CASSLAGVGLEQYF; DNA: TGTGCCAGCAGCTTAGCGGGTGTAGGGCTCGAGCAGTACTTC
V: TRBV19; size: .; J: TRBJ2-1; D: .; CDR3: CASSLAGTEFYNEQFF; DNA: TGTGCCAGTAGTCTGGCCGGGACTGAATTCTACAATGAGCAGTTCTTC
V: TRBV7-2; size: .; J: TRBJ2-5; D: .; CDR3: CASSLGVFEETQYF; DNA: TGTGCCAGCAGCTTAGGTGTATTCGAAGAGACCCAGTACTTC
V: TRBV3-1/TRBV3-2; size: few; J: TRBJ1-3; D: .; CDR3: CASRPGSGNTIYF; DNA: TGTGCCAGCCGACCGGGGTCTGGAAACACCATATATTTT
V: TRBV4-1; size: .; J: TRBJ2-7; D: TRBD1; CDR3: CASSQLRGQGVGEQYF; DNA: TGCGCCAGCAGCCAACTAAGAGGACAGGGGGTCGGCGAGCAGTACTTC
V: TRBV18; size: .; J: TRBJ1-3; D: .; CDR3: CASWTDFSGNTIYF; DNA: TGTGCCAGCTGGACAGATTTCTCTGGAAACACCATATATTTT
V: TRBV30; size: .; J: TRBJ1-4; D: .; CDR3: CAWNPAGEKLFF; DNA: TGTGCCTGGAATCCCGCAGGCGAAAAACTGTTTTTT
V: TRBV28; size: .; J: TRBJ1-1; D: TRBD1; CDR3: CASSPGQDTEAFF; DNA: TGTGCCAGCAGTCCGGGACAGGACACTGAAGCTTTCTTT
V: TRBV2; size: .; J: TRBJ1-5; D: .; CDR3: CASSGLTGNQPQHF; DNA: TGTGCCAGCAGTGGTTTGACCGGGAATCAGCCCCAGCATTTT
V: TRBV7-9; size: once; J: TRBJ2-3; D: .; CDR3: CASSLPPTDTQYF; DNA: TGTGCCAGCAGCTTACCCCCCACAGATACGCAGTATTTT
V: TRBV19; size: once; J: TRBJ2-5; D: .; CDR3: CASSFDNQETQYF; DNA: TGTGCCAGTAGCTTTGACAATCAAGAGACCCAGTACTTC
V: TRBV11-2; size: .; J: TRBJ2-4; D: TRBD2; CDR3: CASSFHSGGAANIQYF; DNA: TGTGCCAGCAGCTTCCATAGCGGGGGGGCTGCAAACATTCAGTACTTC
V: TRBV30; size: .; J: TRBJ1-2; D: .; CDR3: CAWSGQGDGYTF; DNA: TGTGCCTGGAGTGGTCAGGGAGATGGCTACACCTTC